The 11 T cell receptor beta chains reported below all come from one sample, sequenced in a study of human CD8 memory T cell subsets. TCR beta libraries were made by UMI-labeled 5' RACE. For each CDR3 protein, TCRdb gives one entry from its re-call of the 5' RACE reads, without DNA. This sample's table reports some 17,000 distinct CDR3 sequences. The material sequenced was CD8+ stem-like memory T cells (TSCM and TCM) sorted from PBMCs. Subset meaning: stem-like memory CD8 T cells (TSTEM), CCR7+ PD-1- TIGIT-. These receptors all stem from a human donor in good health.

The chain carries TRBV27 and TRBJ2-2. Germline V CDR1 and CDR2: MNHEY, SMNVEV (reference sequence). The CDR3 consists of 13 residues. Here the CDR3 reads CASSLGVTGELFF.

The J gene is TRBJ2-6, the V gene TRBV4-3; no DNA is available, so the TRBD1 call from TCRdb remains unchecked. CDR3 length: 18 amino acids. Looked up from germline, CDR1 is LGHNA and CDR2 is YSLEER. The CDR3 loop reads CASSQDTGWFSGANVLTF.

The CDR3 here is CASSDGGLAEAFF. The chain employs TRBV6-4 and TRBJ1-1. From germline, CDR1 is MRHNA and CDR2 SNTAGT. The CDR3 has 13 residues.

V gene TRBV7-6 combines with J gene TRBJ2-1; the TRBD2 assignment by TCRdb is unverifiable without DNA. The CDR3 totals 17 residues. CDR1 is SGHVS, CDR2 FNYEAQ, per germline. The CDR3 is CASSTLGAGPSYNEQFF.

The chain is built from TRBV5-1 and TRBJ2-1. The germline CDR1 and CDR2 sequences are SGHRS and YFSETQ. The CDR3 is 15 amino acids. This CDR3 reads CASSLTRSPYNEQFF.

This chain uses TRBV4-1 with TRBJ2-7. This CDR3 region has 14 residues. Germline-derived CDR1 and CDR2 are MGHRA and YSYEKL. The CDR3 here is CASSRLGSSYEQYF.

The chain uses TRBV4-3 and TRBJ2-7; TCRdb designates TRBD1, a call that cannot be tested without DNA. CDR1 is LGHNA, CDR2 YSLEER, per germline. The CDR3 is made up of 15 amino acids. CDR3 amino acids: CASSQVRGESYEQYF.

This rearrangement joins TRBV21-1 to TRBJ2-7. TRBV21-1 is termed a pseudogene. The CDR3 covers 14 residues. CDR3 sequence: CASSKAGISYEQYF.

The chain has TRBV4-1 and TRBJ2-5. This CDR3 is built from 14 residues. CDR1 is MGHRA and CDR2 is YSYEKL in the germline V gene. CDR3 region: CASSQDRNEETQYF.

V usage is TRBV20-1 and J usage is TRBJ2-7. Germline V lookup: CDR1 DFQATT, CDR2 SNEGSKA (reference sequence). This CDR3 has 15 residues. This CDR3 reads CSARARGGSSYEQYF.

This clonotype counts as medium-sized by frequency. The chain has TRBV5-1 and TRBJ1-5; TCRdb's assignment of TRBD1 cannot be checked, as there is no DNA. This CDR3 is 15 amino acids long. CDR1 SGHRS and CDR2 YFSETQ come from the germline V gene. The CDR3 loop is CASSLEAGVGQPQHF.